These T cell receptor beta chains were read from a single sample in a study of T-cell reconstitution after alpha-beta-depleted transplantation in children. TCRdb recomputed calls from the PCR reads with MiXCR, one row per CDR3 protein. The sample lists some 310,000 distinct CDR3 sequences, around 25% seen once, with approximately 11% in the top ten. The source was PBMCs, mostly from graft donor cells, collected 180 days after TCRalphabeta/CD19-depleted stem cell transplant. The receptors were gathered from a male patient younger than 18 who had a stem cell transplant for acute lymphoblastic leukemia, so the T cells may come from the graft donor. Both conserved end residues are part of each CDR3. D genes are given only for firm matches. Some rows mark clone size as missing; the rest say once, few, many or name a class of expanded clone.

CDR3aa,CDR3nt,abundance,d_gene,v_gene,j_gene
CASSPELVGARAYEQYF,TGTGCCAGCTCACCAGAATTAGTAGGGGCCAGAGCCTACGAGCAGTACTTC,.,.,TRBV18,TRBJ2-7
CSAEGHAGNTIYF,TGCAGTGCTGAGGGACACGCTGGAAACACCATATATTTT,.,.,TRBV20-1,TRBJ1-3
CASSLNEGRLAARGGTQYF,TGCGCCAGCAGCTTGAACGAAGGTCGGCTAGCAGCCAGGGGTGGTACGCAGTATTTT,few,.,TRBV5-1,TRBJ2-3
CASSFWNHRTDTQYF,TGTGCCAGCAGCTTTTGGAACCATCGCACAGATACGCAGTATTTT,few,.,TRBV7-9,TRBJ2-3
CASSSDPGQPQHF,TGTGCCAGCAGCTCCGACCCCGGCCAGCCCCAGCATTTT,.,.,TRBV7-3,TRBJ1-5
CASSQWRSYQETQYF,TGCGCCAGCAGCCAATGGAGAAGCTACCAAGAGACCCAGTACTTC,few,.,TRBV4-1,TRBJ2-5
CASCRGQGDEQYF,TGCGCCAGCTGCCGTGGGCAGGGGGACGAGCAGTACTTC,.,TRBD1,TRBV5-1,TRBJ2-7
CASSYSKSSYYGYTF,TGTGCCAGCAGTTACTCGAAGTCGAGTTACTATGGCTACACATTC,.,.,TRBV6-5,TRBJ1-2
CASSYQGGSTDTQYF,TGTGCCAGCAGTTACCAAGGAGGAAGCACAGATACGCAGTATTTT,few,.,TRBV6-5,TRBJ2-3
CASSLGGSGGGYEQYF,TGTGCCAGCAGCTTAGGTGGTTCAGGGGGAGGATACGAGCAGTACTTC,.,.,TRBV7-2,TRBJ2-7
CASSFGGGSYEQYF,TGTGCCAGCAGTTTCGGAGGGGGCTCCTACGAGCAGTACTTC,.,.,TRBV12-3/TRBV12-4,TRBJ2-7
CATSELNRLADHNEQFF,TGTGCCACCAGTGAGCTCAACCGACTAGCGGACCACAATGAGCAGTTCTTC,few,TRBD2,TRBV24-1,TRBJ2-1
CASSHQEDRGPYEQYF,TGTGCCAGCAGCCATCAAGAGGACAGGGGGCCCTACGAGCAGTACTTC,.,TRBD1,TRBV3-1,TRBJ2-7